These 3 T cell receptor beta chains were all obtained from the same sample, sequenced in a study of technical replicates of blood from a few donors. The method was immunoSEQ multiplex PCR; TCRdb's version includes in-frame clones alone and lacks a portion of them. Of 65,000 to 95,000 clones in the sample, about 94% are singletons; the top ten hold about 0.4%. Input material: T cells isolated from PBMCs. The receptors stem from a human donor in good health.

CDR3 sequence: CASSYSTNTDTQYF. In DNA, the CDR3 is TGTGCCAGCAGTTACTCGACTAACACAGATACGCAGTATTTT. This chain links TRBV6-5 with TRBJ2-3; tentatively, D is TRBD2 (5 bases). This CDR3 has 14 residues. CDR1 is MNHEY and CDR2 is SVGAGI in the germline V gene. V lost 0 bases, J lost 2 bases, and 6 bases lay in between.

This chain links TRBV4-3 with TRBJ2-1; tentatively, D is TRBD2 (5 bases). The CDR3 is 14 amino acids. Germline V lookup: CDR1 LGHNA, CDR2 YSLEER. The germline V and J ends were trimmed by 6 bases and 3 bases, with 12 bases remaining between them. This CDR3 is CASSRGAFYNEQFF. The CDR3 nucleotides are TGCGCCAGCAGTCGGGGTGCATTCTACAATGAGCAGTTCTTC.

The gene calls are TRBV9 and TRBJ1-1; D possibly corresponds to TRBD1 (6 bases). CDR3 size: 16 residues. Between the trimmed V and J ends, which lost 3 bases and 4 bases, there was a span of 19 bases. Germline values: CDR1 SGDLS, CDR2 YYNGEE. The CDR3 DNA reads TGTGCCAGCAGCGACTACCAGGGGTTGGGAAGCACTGAAGCTTTCTTT. Amino acid sequence: CASSDYQGLGSTEAFF.